This TCR beta chain emerged from a study of CD8 T cells in ankylosing spondylitis. General study findings and limits: Some of the motif variants had earlier been found in reactive arthritis patients' fluid and blood. Seemingly characteristic of ankylosing spondylitis blood was a TCR beta motif consisting of about 8 highly homologous variants. Disease-linked clones displayed a CD8+ phenotype and appeared relatively rarely in peripheral blood.

In regard to this clonotype: Its specificity is unknown.

CDR1 and CDR2 (germline): MNHEY, SMNVEV (reference sequence). Trimming took off 8 bases at V and 3 bases at J, with 17 bases between the two ends. The length of the CDR3 is 14 residues. TCR beta libraries were made by quantitative 5'-RACE with molecular barcodes. In TCRdb, the 5' RACE reads were re-called with MiXCR into one record per CDR3 protein. This table holds about 440,000 distinct CDR3 sequences, 17% found once. This chain uses TRBV27 with TRBJ2-7; TRBD1 is a possible D gene (8 bases). The sequence came from a male donor with ankylosing spondylitis. The source material was blood, either unsorted or a sorted T cell fraction (not recorded which). CDR3 bases: TGTGCCAGCTCCCCCAGCGGGACAGGCTACGAGCAGTACTTC. It yields the protein CASSPSGTGYEQYF.